These 19 T cell receptor beta chains were sequenced from one sample in a study of response to subunit inactivated influenza vaccine (dated 2018 in TCRdb). Receptor amplification or capture employed RT-PCR. Data came from an Illumina HiSeq 2500. Clones were called with MiXCR by TCRdb after fastp trimmed the public reads at Q25, and only in-frame beta chains were retained. Rows are combined by CDR3 protein, so each entry shows the most common genes and DNA. The sample yields fewer than 250,000 distinct CDR3 sequences; approximately 15% were counted once. Roughly 24% of the sample comes from the top ten. The sample in question was CD8+ T cells sorted from PBMCs, obtained 5 days after vaccination. These receptors all come from a man in his fifties who received an inactivated influenza vaccine. Donor details come from another sample of the same person, matched by shared clones.

The rearrangement uses TRBV6-2 or TRBV6-3 and TRBJ2-5; TRBD1 agrees at 11 bases. V was clipped by 6 bases and J by 7 bases; unmatched bases: 13. Germline values: CDR1 MNHEY, CDR2 SVGEGT. The CDR3 has 16 residues. CDR3 nucleotides: TGTGCCAGCAGAAACCTCGGACAGGGGGCGTTTGGGACCCAGTACTTC. Translated, it gives CASRNLGQGAFGTQYF.

This clonotype was seen a handful of times. V and J are TRBV29-1 and TRBJ2-7; 8 bases line up with TRBD1. The germline CDR1 and CDR2 sequences are SQVTM and ANQGSEA. With 8 bases clipped from V and 10 bases from J, the junction kept 10 bases outside the gene matches. This CDR3 contains 11 residues. CDR3 in amino acids: CSRAGQGSQYF. The CDR3, as DNA: TGCAGCAGAGCCGGACAGGGATCACAGTACTTC.

This clonotype was seen a handful of times. The chain couples TRBV5-5 to TRBJ2-1, with TRBD2 as a possible D gene (6 bases). The germline V and J ends were trimmed by 4 bases and 0 bases, with 11 bases remaining between them. Germline values: CDR1 SGHKS, CDR2 YYEKEE (reference sequence). The CDR3 contains 15 residues. The DNA of the CDR3 is TGTGCCAGCAGCCCAATGACTAGCTCCTACAATGAGCAGTTCTTC. Its protein product is CASSPMTSSYNEQFF.

This clonotype was seen a handful of times. The J gene is TRBJ2-7, the V gene TRBV6-2 or TRBV6-3, with a possible D match to TRBD1 (7 bases). Germline values: CDR1 MNHEY, CDR2 SVGEGT. This CDR3 has 16 residues. V lost 6 bases and J lost 0, with 18 bases in between. CDR3 residues: CASRTAWQGGSYEQYF. The CDR3, as DNA: TGTGCCAGCAGAACGGCCTGGCAGGGGGGCTCCTACGAGCAGTACTTC.

The table lists this clonotype with a few counts. The chain couples TRBV29-1 to TRBJ1-1; a weak D match, TRBD1 (6 bases). CDR1 SQVTM and CDR2 ANQGSEA come from the germline V gene. The CDR3 length is 15 residues. The V end was cut by 0 bases, the J end by 4 bases, with 15 bases between. CDR3 amino acids: CSVEDLAGESTEAFF. CDR3 in DNA: TGCAGCGTTGAAGATCTAGCAGGGGAGAGCACTGAAGCTTTCTTT.

This clonotype was seen only a few times. The V call is TRBV7-6, the J call TRBJ1-6, with D unclear. Looked up from germline, CDR1 is SGHVS and CDR2 is FNYEAQ. The CDR3 is 16 amino acids. V lost 5 bases and J 10 bases, leaving 21 bases between the germline ends. The CDR3 spells CASSVIRLVPKSPLHF. CDR3 DNA: TGTGCCAGCAGCGTGATCCGACTCGTTCCTAAGTCACCCCTCCACTTT.

There are many counts of this clonotype. This sequence joins TRBV9 and TRBJ2-5; D possibly corresponds to TRBD1 (6 bases). Germline V CDR1 and CDR2: SGDLS, YYNGEE. Deletions cut 3 bases from V and 1 base from J, with 16 bases between. The CDR3 covers 16 residues. The CDR3 nucleotides are TGTGCCAGCAGCGGTTCAGACAGGAGCAGCCAAGAGACCCAGTACTTC. Encoded protein: CASSGSDRSSQETQYF.

In its sample, this clonotype was seen a few times. The CDR3 nucleotides are TGCAGTGCTAGAGATCCTCCAGGGGGAACCTACGAGCAGTACTTC. This translates into CSARDPPGGTYEQYF. The genes are TRBV20-1 and TRBJ2-7; 7 bases are shared with TRBD1. The CDR3 length is 15 residues. J lost 2 bases, V lost 0 bases, and 7 bases had no gene match. Germline-derived CDR1 and CDR2 are DFQATT and SNEGSKA (reference sequence).

This clonotype has at least ten counts. The chain has TRBV6-5 and TRBJ1-1; D gene uncertain. Germline V gene lookup returns CDR1 MNHEY and CDR2 SVGAGI. The CDR3 is 15 residues long. The germline V and J ends were trimmed by 0 bases and 1 base, with 9 bases remaining between them. CDR3 residues: CASSYSTVWNTEAFF. The CDR3, as DNA: TGTGCCAGCAGTTACTCGACTGTTTGGAACACTGAAGCTTTCTTT.

Only a few counts were recorded for this clonotype. This chain uses TRBV11-2 with TRBJ2-6; 8 bases fit TRBD1. In germline, CDR1 is SGHAT, CDR2 FQNNGV. J gave up 0 bases and V 2 bases, and 12 bases lay outside the gene matches. This CDR3 comprises 20 residues. The CDR3 DNA sequence: TGTGCCAGCAGCTTACACCCAGGACAGGGTTGGACCTCTGGGGCCAACGTCCTGACTTTC. It specifies CASSLHPGQGWTSGANVLTF.

This clonotype has a handful of counts. This rearrangement joins TRBV7-9 to TRBJ2-2, with 8 nucleotides matching TRBD1. V lost 10 bases and J lost 7; bases outside the gene matches: 11. The CDR3 sequence is 14 residues long. Germline loops: CDR1 SEHNR, CDR2 FQNEAQ (reference sequence). The CDR3 is CANIGQGGGGELFF. DNA of the CDR3: TGTGCCAACATTGGACAGGGAGGCGGCGGGGAGCTGTTTTTT.

The CDR3 loop reads CASSYRGMNTEAFF. The CDR3 region has the DNA TGTGCCAGCAGTTACCGGGGCATGAACACTGAAGCTTTCTTT. This chain joins TRBV6-5 and TRBJ1-1; a weak D match, TRBD1 (5 bases). From germline, CDR1 is MNHEY and CDR2 SVGAGI. The CDR3 has 14 residues. Deletions cut 2 bases from V and 0 bases from J, with 7 bases between.

The V gene is TRBV27, the J gene TRBJ2-2; a weak D match, TRBD1 (6 bases). V lost 0 bases, J lost 1 base, and 6 bases lay in between. The CDR3 is 15 amino acids. CDR1 and CDR2 from the germline V gene are MNHEY and SMNVEV (reference sequence). CDR3 loop: CASSLSTGNTGELFF. The DNA for the CDR3 is TGTGCCAGCAGTTTATCGACAGGGAACACCGGGGAGCTGTTTTTT.

This clonotype showed up many times. The chain recombines TRBV4-3 with TRBJ1-4; D gene ambiguous. V lost 0 bases to trimming and J lost 3 bases, with 8 bases between them. Looked up from germline, CDR1 is LGHNA and CDR2 is YSLEER. CDR3 length equals 15 residues. The CDR3 bases are TGCGCCAGCAGCCAAGACCGGGTTCCTAATGAAAAACTGTTTTTT. Its translation: CASSQDRVPNEKLFF.

This sequence joins TRBV12-3 or TRBV12-4 and TRBJ2-5; tentatively, D is TRBD1 (6 bases). This CDR3 region has 14 residues. V lost 5 bases and J 3 bases, leaving 13 bases between the germline ends. DNA of the CDR3: TGTGCCAGCAGTCCCGGGCAGGGGAAAGAGACCCAGTACTTC. This encodes CASSPGQGKETQYF.

The CDR3 sequence is CSVEPPGAQETQYF. CDR3 in DNA: TGCAGCGTTGAACCCCCAGGGGCGCAAGAGACCCAGTACTTC. V and J are TRBV29-1 and TRBJ2-5; possible D gene TRBD1, 6 bases. Germline values: CDR1 SQVTM, CDR2 ANQGSEA. The V gene lost 2 bases and the J gene lost 2 bases, with 12 bases spanning the gap. The CDR3 is 14 amino acids.

V gene TRBV21-1 combines with J gene TRBJ2-1; TRBD2, the D gene given by the table, was not confirmed from the DNA. TRBV21-1 is annotated as a pseudogene. The CDR3 extends over 16 amino acids. CDR3 sequence (DNA): TGTGCCAGCAGCTTATGCGGGACTAGCGGGTTTAATGAGCAGTTCTTC. This encodes CASSLCGTSGFNEQFF.

The V and J genes are TRBV6-2 or TRBV6-3 and TRBJ2-5, with D unclear. The CDR3 contains 14 residues. V gave up 8 bases and J gave up 0 bases, with 13 bases separating them. The germline V gene has CDR1 MNHEY and CDR2 SVGEGT. The CDR3 region has the DNA TGTGCCAGCCAACTCCCAGGCCACCAAGAGACCCAGTACTTC. Amino acids: CASQLPGHQETQYF.

The gene calls are TRBV5-1 and TRBJ2-7; 10 bases match TRBD1. The CDR3 runs 16 residues. Per the germline V gene, CDR1 is SGHRS and CDR2 is YFSETQ. The trim removed 1 base at V and 2 bases at J, leaving 6 bases unmatched. The CDR3 protein is CASSLFPGQGTYEQYF. The CDR3 bases are TGCGCCAGCAGCTTGTTCCCGGGACAGGGGACCTACGAGCAGTACTTC.